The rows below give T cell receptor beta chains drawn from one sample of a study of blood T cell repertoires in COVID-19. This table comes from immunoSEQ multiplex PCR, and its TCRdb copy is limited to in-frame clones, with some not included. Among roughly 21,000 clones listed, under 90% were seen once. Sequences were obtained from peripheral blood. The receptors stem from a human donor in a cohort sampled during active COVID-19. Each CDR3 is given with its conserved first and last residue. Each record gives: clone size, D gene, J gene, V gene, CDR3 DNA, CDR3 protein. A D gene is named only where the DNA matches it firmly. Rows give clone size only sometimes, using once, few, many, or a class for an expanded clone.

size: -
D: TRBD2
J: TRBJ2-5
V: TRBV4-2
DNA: TGTGCCAGCAGCCCTACCGGACTAGCGGGGTCTCAAGAGACCCAGTACTTC
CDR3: CASSPTGLAGSQETQYF

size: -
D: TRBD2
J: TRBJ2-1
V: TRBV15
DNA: TGTGCCACCTCATACACTAGCGGGATGAACAATGAGCAGTTCTTC
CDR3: CATSYTSGMNNEQFF

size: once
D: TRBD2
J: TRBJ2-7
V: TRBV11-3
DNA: TGTGCCAGCAGCCTCCTTAATGGGGGGGTCTCCTACGAGCAGTACTTC
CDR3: CASSLLNGGVSYEQYF

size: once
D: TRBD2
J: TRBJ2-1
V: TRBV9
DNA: TGTGCCAGCAGTCGCGGGGGGGCCAATGAGCAGTTCTTC
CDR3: CASSRGGANEQFF

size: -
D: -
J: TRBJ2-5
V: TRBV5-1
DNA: TGCGCCAGCACCCAGTCCGGAGGTCGGGAGACCCAGTACTTC
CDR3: CASTQSGGRETQYF

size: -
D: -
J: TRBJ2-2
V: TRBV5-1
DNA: TGCGCCAGCAGCTTCGGTCAGGGATACACCGGGGAGCTGTTTTTT
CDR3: CASSFGQGYTGELFF

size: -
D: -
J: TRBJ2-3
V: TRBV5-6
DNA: TGTGCCAGCAGCCTGGGTGTACAGGCGAACACAGATACGCAGTATTTT
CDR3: CASSLGVQANTDTQYF

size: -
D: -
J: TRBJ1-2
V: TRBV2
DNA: TGTGCCAGCAGTGAAATGGGGGCTTTAGGTTATGGCTACACCTTC
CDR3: CASSEMGALGYGYTF

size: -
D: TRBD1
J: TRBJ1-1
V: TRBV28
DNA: TGTGCCAGCAGTTTAGGACAGGGTATGGCTTTCTTT
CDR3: CASSLGQGMAFF

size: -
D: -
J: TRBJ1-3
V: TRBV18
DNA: TGTGCCAGCTCACCAATACAGACAAATCATCCGGGAAACACCATATATTTT
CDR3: CASSPIQTNHPGNTIYF

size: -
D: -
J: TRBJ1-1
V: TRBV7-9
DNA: TGTGCCAGCAGCTTAGGGTCAGTGAGGGACACTGAAGCTTTCTTT
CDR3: CASSLGSVRDTEAFF

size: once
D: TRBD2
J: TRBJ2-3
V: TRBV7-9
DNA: TGTGCCAGCAGCTTTTCGTATGGGACTAGCGGGGGGAGCACAGATACGCAGTATTTT
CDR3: CASSFSYGTSGGSTDTQYF

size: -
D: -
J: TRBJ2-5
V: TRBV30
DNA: TGTGCCTGGAGTCGTACCACCGGGACACTCCAAGAGACCCAGTACTTC
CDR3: CAWSRTTGTLQETQYF

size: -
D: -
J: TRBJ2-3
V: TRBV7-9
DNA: TGTGCCAGCAGCAACCCTGCCGGGGATACGCAGTATTTT
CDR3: CASSNPAGDTQYF

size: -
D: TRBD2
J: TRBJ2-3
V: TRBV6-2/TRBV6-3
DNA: TGTGCCAGCAGTTACCACTTACTAGCGGGGGGGCCGGGTACAGATACGCAGTATTTT
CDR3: CASSYHLLAGGPGTDTQYF

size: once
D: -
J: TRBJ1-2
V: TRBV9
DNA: TGTGCCAGCAGCGCCGCGACGGAGGGCTACACCTTC
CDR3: CASSAATEGYTF

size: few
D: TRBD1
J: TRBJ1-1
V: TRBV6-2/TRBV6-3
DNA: TGTGCCAGCAGTTTGACAGGGTCCAACACTGAAGCTTTCTTT
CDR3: CASSLTGSNTEAFF

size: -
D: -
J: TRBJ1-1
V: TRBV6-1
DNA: TGTGCCAGCAGTGATCAAACAGATGAAGCTTTCTTT
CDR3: CASSDQTDEAFF

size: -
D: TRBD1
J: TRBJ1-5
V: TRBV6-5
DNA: TGTGCCAGCAGTCAGACAGGGTACCAGCCCCAGCATTTT
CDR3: CASSQTGYQPQHF

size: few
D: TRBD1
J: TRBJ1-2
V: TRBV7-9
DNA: TGTGCCAGCAGCTTAGGAGGGACAGGGGAAGGAGGCTACACCTTC
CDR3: CASSLGGTGEGGYTF

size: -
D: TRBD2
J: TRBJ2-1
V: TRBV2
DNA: TGTGCCAGCGGGGGGACTAGCCTTCCCGTCGGTGAGCAGTTCTTC
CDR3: CASGGTSLPVGEQFF

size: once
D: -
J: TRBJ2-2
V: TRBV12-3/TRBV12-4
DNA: TGTGCCAGCAGTCCTAGTCCCCCCGGGGAGCTGTTTTTT
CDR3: CASSPSPPGELFF

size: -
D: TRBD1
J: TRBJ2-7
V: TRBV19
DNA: TGTGCCAGTAGTTCCGGGACAGGGGGACCCTACGAGCAGTACTTC
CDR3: CASSSGTGGPYEQYF

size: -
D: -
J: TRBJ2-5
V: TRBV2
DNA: TGTGCCAGCAGAGACCACCCGGGAAGGAGTCAAGAGACCCAGTACTTC
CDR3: CASRDHPGRSQETQYF

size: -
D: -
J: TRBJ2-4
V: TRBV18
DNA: TGTGCCAGCTCACCTACTAGGCAGGGGACCAAAAACATTCAGTACTTC
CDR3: CASSPTRQGTKNIQYF

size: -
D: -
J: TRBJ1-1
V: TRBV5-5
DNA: TGTGCCAGCAGCTTGGATCCGGGCAGGGACACTGAAGCTTTCTTT
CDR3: CASSLDPGRDTEAFF

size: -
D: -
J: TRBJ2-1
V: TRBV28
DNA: TGTGCCAGCAGTTTCCAGGGAACCTCCTACAATGAGCAGTTCTTC
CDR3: CASSFQGTSYNEQFF

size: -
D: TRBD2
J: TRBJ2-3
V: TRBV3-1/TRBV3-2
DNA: TGTGCCAGCAGCCCCACCTCGGATAGCGGGGGGGGAGATACGCAGTATTTT
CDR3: CASSPTSDSGGGDTQYF

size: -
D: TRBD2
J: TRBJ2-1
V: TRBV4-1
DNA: TGCGCCAGCAGCCCTCCGGGACTAGCGAACTACAATGAGCAGTTCTTC
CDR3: CASSPPGLANYNEQFF

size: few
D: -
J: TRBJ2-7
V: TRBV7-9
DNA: TGTGCCAGCAGCCTCTCCTACGAGCAGTACTTC
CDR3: CASSLSYEQYF

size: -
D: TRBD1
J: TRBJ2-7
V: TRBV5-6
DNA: TGTGCCAGCGAGCAGACTGGACAGGCGGCCTACGAGCAGTACTTC
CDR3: CASEQTGQAAYEQYF

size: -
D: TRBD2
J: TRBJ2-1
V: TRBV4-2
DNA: TGTGCCAGCAGCCCTTCCGGGACTAGGAATGAGCAGTTCTTC
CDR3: CASSPSGTRNEQFF

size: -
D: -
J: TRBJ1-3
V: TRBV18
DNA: TGTGCCAGCTCACCAGAGGGAATGGCTGGAAACACCATATATTTT
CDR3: CASSPEGMAGNTIYF

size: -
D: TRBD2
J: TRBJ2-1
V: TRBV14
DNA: TGTGCCAGCAGCCCGGGACTAGCGGGGGGAGGAAATGAGCAGTTCTTC
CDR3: CASSPGLAGGGNEQFF

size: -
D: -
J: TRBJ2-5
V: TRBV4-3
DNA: TGCGCCAGCAGCCAAGATCCCAGAGAGACCCAGTACTTC
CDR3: CASSQDPRETQYF

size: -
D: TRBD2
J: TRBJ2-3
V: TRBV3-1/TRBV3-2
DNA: TGTGCCAGCAGCCAGCGGGGGACCACAGATACGCAGTATTTT
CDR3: CASSQRGTTDTQYF

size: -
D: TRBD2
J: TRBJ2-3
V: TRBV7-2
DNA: TGTGCCAGCAGTTTTAGACTAGCGGCAAACACAGATACGCAGTATTTT
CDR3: CASSFRLAANTDTQYF

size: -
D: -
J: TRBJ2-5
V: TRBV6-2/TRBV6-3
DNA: TGTGCCAGCAGTTACTGGGGCAGCCAGCGGACCCAGTACTTC
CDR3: CASSYWGSQRTQYF

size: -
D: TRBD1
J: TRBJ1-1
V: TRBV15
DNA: TGTGCCACCAGCATAGACAGGGTTAACACTGAAGCTTTCTTT
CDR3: CATSIDRVNTEAFF

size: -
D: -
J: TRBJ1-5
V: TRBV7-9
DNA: TGTGCCAGCAGCTTTAACGGGGTAGGGAGGCAGCCCCAGCATTTT
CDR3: CASSFNGVGRQPQHF

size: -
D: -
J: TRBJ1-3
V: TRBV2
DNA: TGTGCCAGCAGTGCGACAGCGCCTGGAAACACCATATATTTT
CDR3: CASSATAPGNTIYF

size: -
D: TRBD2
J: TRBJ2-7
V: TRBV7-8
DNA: TGTGCCAGCAGCCAACGACTAGCGGGGGCCTACGAGCAGTACTTC
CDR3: CASSQRLAGAYEQYF

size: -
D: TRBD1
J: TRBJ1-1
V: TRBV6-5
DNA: TGTGCCAGCAGAGGACAGGGGAGCACTGAAGCTTTCTTT
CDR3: CASRGQGSTEAFF

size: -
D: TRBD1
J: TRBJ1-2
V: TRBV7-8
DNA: TGTGCCAGCAGCTTAGGGACAGGGGGCGGCTACACCTTC
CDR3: CASSLGTGGGYTF

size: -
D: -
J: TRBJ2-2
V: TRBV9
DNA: TGTGCCACCCGCCGGGGAAGCACCGGGGAGCTGTTTTTT
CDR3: CATRRGSTGELFF

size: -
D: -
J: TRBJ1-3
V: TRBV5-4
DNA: TGTGCCAGCAGCTTGGTTGGCAGGGCCGGAAACACCATATATTTT
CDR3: CASSLVGRAGNTIYF

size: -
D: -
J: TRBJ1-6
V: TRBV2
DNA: TGTGCCAGCAGTGAATGGACTGGGAATTCACCCCTCCACTTT
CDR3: CASSEWTGNSPLHF

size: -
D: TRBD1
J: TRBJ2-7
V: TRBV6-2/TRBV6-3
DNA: TGTGCCAGCGGCCGTCCCGGGACAGGGCTCTACGAGCAGTACTTC
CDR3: CASGRPGTGLYEQYF

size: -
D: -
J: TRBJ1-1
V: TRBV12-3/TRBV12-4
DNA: TGTGCCAGCAGCGCCGGGATTACGACTGAAGCTTTCTTT
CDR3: CASSAGITTEAFF